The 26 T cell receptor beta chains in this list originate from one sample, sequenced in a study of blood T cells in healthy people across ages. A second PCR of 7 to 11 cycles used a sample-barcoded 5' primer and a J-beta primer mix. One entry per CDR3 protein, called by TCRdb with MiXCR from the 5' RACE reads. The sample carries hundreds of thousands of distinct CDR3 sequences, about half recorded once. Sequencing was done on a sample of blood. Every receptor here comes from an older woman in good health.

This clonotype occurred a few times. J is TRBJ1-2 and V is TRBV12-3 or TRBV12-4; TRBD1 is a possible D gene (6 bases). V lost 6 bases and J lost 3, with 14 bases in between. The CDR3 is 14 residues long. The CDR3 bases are TGTGCCAGCAGCCCTCTTCCAGGGGACTATGGCTACACCTTC. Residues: CASSPLPGDYGYTF.

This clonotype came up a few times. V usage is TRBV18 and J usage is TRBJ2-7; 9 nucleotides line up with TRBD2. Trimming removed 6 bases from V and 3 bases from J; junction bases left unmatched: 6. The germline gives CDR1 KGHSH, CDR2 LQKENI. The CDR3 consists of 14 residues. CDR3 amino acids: CASSPGLAFYEQYF. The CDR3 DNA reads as TGTGCCAGCTCGCCGGGACTAGCTTTCTACGAGCAGTACTTC.

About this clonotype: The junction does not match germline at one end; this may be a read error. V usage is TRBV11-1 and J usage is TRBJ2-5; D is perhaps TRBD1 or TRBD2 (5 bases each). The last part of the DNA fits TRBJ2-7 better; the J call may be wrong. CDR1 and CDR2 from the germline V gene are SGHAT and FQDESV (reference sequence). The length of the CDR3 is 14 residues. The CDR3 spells CVSSSGRLSYEQYF. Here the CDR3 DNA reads TGTGTCAGCAGCTCGGGACGCCTCTCCTACGAGCAGTACTTC.

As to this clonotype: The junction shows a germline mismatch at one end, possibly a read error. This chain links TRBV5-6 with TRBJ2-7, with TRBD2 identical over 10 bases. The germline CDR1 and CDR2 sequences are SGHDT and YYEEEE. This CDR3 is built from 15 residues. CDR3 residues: CARSSTAGGPDEQYF. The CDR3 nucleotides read TGTGCCAGGAGCTCAACAGCGGGAGGGCCAGACGAGCAGTACTTC.

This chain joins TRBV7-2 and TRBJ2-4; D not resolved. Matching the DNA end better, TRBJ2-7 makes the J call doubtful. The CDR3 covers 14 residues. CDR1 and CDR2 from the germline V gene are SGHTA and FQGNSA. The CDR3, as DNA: TGTGCCAGCAGTGCGGCCCCGCGTGGGGACGAGCAGTACTTC. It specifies CASSAAPRGDEQYF.

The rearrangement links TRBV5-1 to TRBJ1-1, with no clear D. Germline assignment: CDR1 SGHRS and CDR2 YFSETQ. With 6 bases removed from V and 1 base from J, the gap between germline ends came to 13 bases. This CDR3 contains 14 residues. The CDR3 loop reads CASNYGRENTEAFF. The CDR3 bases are TGCGCCAGCAACTACGGACGGGAGAACACTGAAGCTTTCTTT.

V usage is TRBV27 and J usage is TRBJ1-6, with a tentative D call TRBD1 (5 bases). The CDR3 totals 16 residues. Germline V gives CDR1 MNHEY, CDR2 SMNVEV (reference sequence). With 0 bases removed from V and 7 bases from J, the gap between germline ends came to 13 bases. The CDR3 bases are TGTGCCAGCAGTTTATCGGCTGGACGGGGCAATTCACCCCTCCACTTT. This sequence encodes CASSLSAGRGNSPLHF.

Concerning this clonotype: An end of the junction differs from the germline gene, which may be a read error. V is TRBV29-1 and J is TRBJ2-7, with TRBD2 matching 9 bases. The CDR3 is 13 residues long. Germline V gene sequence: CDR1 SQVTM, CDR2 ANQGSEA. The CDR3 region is CGVGGRAFFEQYF. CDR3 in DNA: TGCGGCGTTGGCGGGAGGGCCTTTTTCGAGCAGTACTTC.

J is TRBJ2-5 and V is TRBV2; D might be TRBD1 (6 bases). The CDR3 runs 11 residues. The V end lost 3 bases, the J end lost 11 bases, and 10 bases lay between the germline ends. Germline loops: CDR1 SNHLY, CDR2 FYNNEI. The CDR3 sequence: CASSDRGKQYF. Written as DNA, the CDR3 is TGTGCCAGCAGTGATAGGGGGAAGCAGTACTTC.

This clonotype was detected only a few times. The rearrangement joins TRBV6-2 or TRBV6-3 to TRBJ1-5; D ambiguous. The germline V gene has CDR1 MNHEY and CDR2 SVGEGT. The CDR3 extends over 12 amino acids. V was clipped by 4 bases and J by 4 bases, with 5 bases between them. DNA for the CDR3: TGTGCCAGCAGTTCCATGAATCAGCCCCAGCATTTT. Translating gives CASSSMNQPQHF.

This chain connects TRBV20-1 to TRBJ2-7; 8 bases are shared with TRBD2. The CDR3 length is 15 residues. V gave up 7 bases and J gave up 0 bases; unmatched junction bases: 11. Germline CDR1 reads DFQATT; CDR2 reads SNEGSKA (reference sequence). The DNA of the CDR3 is TGCAGTGTTTCCCGGGGGGGCGGGCGCTCCTACGAGCAGTACTTC. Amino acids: CSVSRGGGRSYEQYF.

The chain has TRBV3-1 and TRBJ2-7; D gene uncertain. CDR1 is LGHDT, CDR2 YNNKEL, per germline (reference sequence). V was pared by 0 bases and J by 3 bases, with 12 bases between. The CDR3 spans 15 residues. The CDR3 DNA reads TGTGCCAGCAGCCAAGATGAATTTTGGGGCTACGAGCAGTACTTC. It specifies CASSQDEFWGYEQYF.

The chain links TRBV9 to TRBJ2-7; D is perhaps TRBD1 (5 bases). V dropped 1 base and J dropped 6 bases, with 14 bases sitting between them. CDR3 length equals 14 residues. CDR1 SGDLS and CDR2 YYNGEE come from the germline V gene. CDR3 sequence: CASSVSPQGGEQYF. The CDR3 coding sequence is TGTGCCAGCAGCGTAAGCCCCCAGGGCGGCGAGCAGTACTTC.

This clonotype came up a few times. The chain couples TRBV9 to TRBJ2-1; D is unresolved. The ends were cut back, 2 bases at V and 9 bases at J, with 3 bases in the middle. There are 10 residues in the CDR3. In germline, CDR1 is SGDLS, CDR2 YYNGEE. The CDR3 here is CASSVGEQFF. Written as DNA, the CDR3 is TGTGCCAGCAGCGTGGGTGAGCAGTTCTTC.

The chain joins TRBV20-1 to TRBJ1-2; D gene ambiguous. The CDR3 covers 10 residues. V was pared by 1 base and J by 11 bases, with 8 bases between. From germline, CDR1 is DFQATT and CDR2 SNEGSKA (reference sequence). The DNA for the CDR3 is TGCAGTGCTAGAGCGTTCGGATACACCTTC. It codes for CSARAFGYTF.

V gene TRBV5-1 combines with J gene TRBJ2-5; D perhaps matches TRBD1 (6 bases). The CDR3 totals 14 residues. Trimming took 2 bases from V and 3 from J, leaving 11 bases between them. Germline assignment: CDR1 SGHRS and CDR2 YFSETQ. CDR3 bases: TGCGCCAGCAGCTTTGGTGGGGGCGAAGAGACCCAGTACTTC. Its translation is CASSFGGGEETQYF.

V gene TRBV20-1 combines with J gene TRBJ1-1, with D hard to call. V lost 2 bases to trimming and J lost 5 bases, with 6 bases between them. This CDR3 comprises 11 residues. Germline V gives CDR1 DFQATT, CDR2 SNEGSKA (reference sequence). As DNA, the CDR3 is TGCAGTGCTAGAAAGAGGACTGAAGCTTTCTTT. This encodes CSARKRTEAFF.

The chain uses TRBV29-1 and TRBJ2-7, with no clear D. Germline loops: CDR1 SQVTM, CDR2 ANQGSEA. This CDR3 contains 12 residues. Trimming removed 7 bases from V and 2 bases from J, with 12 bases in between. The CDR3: CSAGPSPYEQYF. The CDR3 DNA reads TGCAGCGCAGGACCGAGCCCCTACGAGCAGTACTTC.

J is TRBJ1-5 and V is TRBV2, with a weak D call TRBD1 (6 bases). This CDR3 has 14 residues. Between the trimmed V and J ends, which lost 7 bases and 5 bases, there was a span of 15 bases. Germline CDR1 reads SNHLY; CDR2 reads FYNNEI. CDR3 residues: CASKRGAGDQPQHF. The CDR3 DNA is TGTGCCAGCAAGCGCGGGGCAGGGGATCAGCCCCAGCATTTT.

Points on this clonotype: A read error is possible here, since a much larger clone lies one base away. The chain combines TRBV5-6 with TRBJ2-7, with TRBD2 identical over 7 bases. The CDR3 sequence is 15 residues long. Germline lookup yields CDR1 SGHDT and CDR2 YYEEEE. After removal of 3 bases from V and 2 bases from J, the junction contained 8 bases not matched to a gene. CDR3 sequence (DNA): TGTGCCAGCAGCTGGGGGGGTCAGGTCCCCTACGAGCAGTACTTC. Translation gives CASSWGGQVPYEQYF.

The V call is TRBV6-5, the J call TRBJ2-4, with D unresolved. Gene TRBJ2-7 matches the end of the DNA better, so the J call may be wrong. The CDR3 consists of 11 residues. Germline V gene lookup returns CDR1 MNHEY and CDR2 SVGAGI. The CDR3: CASSYVDEQYF. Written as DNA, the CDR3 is TGTGCCAGCAGTTACGTGGACGAGCAGTACTTC.

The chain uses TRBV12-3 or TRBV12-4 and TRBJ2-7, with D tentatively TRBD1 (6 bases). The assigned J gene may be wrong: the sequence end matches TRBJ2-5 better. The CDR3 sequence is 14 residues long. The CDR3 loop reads CASSLRAGVETQYF. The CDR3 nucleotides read TGTGCCAGCAGTTTAAGGGCAGGGGTGGAGACCCAGTACTTC.

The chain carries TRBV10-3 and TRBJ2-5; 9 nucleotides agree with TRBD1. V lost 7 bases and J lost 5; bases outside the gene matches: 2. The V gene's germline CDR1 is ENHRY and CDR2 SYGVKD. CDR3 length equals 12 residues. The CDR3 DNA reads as TGTGCCATCACAGACAGGGGGGAGACCCAGTACTTC. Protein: CAITDRGETQYF.

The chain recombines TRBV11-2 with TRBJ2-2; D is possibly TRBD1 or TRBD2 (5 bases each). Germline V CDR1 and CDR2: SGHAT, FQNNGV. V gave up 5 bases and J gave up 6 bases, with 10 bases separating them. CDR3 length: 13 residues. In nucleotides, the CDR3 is TGTGCCAGCAGCCTAAGGGACGCCGGGGAGCTGTTTTTT. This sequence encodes CASSLRDAGELFF.

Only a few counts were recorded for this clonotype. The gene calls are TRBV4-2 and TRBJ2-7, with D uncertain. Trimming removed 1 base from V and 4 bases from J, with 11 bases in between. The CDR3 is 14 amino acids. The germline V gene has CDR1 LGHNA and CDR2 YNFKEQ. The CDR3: CASSQVGPPYEQYF. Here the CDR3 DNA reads TGTGCCAGCAGCCAAGTAGGGCCCCCTTACGAGCAGTACTTC.

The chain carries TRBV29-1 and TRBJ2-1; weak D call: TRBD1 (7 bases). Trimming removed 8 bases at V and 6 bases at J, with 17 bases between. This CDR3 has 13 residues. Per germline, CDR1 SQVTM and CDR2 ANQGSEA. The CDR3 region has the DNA TGCAGCCTCGGCCAGGGGGGTCTCAATGAGCAGTTCTTC. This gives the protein CSLGQGGLNEQFF.